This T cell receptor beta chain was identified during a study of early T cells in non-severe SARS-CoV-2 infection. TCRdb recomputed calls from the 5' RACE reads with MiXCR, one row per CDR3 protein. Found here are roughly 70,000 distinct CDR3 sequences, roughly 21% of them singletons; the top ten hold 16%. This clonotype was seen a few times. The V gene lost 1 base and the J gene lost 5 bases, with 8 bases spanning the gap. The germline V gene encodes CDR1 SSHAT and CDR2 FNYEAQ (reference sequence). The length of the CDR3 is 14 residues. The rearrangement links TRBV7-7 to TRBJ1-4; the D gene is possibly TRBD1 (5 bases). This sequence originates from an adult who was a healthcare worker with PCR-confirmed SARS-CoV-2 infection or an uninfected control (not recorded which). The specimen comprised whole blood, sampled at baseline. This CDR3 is CASSLGQYNEKLFF. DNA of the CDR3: TGTGCCAGCAGCTTAGGACAGTACAATGAAAAACTGTTTTTT.